The sequence of this TCR beta chain was determined in a study of T cell changes during pregnancy in multiple sclerosis (dated by TCRdb to about 2019). For the wider study: Changes in the T cell repertoire over the course of pregnancy were examined in this study in women with multiple sclerosis.

The library was generated by the immunoSEQ multiplex PCR assay. TCRdb stores this immuneACCESS table with in-frame sequences only. Part of the clones is absent; in the studies checked, under half of the shortfall reflects unresolved V genes, and no reason is known for the rest. Here the sample has some 62,000 clones; roughly 90% occur a single time. The ten largest clonotypes hold more than 2.5% of the sample. As to this clone: The clone's antigen remains unknown. No base quality information exists; no much larger clone differs at one position.

Reading from cysteine to phenylalanine, the CDR3 counts 17 amino acids. The entry retains the CDR3 DNA only, 51 bases that are in frame from base 1. The germline V and J ends show losses of 2 bases and 2 bases respectively, and no gene match explains 10 bases of the junction. CDR1 and CDR2, looked up from the germline V gene (reference sequence), are SGHNT and YYREEE. The sequencing here drew on peripheral blood, taken in the second trimester of pregnancy. This TCR was sampled from a female donor in good health, enrolled as a control in a pregnancy study. The chain uses TRBV5-4 and TRBJ2-5; 9 middle bases align to TRBD2. The DNA sequence is TGTGCCAGCAGCTTCGGCGGGGGGGCGGGACTTCAAGAGACCCAGTACTTC. It codes for CASSFGGGAGLQETQYF.